The sequence of this TCR beta chain was determined in a study of early T cells in non-severe SARS-CoV-2 infection. About the research overall: Sequencing used unsorted whole-blood bulk RNA, so chains lack pairing.

CDR1 is ENHRY, CDR2 SYGVKD, per germline. The CDR3 totals 14 residues. V dropped 6 bases and J dropped 10; count of bases not matched to a gene: 11. Unique molecular identifier tags were affixed to discrete cDNA molecules. Via MiXCR, TCRdb re-called the 5' RACE reads, giving one row per CDR3 protein. The sample has some 28,000 distinct CDR3 sequences, about 5.3% seen once. V is TRBV10-3 and J is TRBJ2-1; 8 bases line up with TRBD2. This clonotype originated in an adult who was a healthcare worker with PCR-confirmed SARS-CoV-2 infection or an uninfected control (not recorded which). The sequencing input was whole blood. The CDR3 region is CAIRTDARGGEQFF. CDR3 DNA sequence: TGTGCCATCAGGACGGACGCCCGGGGGGGAGAGCAGTTCTTC.